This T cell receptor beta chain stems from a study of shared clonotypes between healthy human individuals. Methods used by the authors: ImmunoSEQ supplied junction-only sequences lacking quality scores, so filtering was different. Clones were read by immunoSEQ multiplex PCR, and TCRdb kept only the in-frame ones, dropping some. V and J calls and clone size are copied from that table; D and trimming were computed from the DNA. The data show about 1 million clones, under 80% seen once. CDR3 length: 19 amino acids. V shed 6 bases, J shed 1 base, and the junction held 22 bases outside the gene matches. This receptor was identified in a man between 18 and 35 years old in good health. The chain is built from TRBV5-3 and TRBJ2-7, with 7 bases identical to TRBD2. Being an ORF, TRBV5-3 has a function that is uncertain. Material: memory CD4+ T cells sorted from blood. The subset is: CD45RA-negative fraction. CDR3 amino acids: CARNKACGVMRESSYEQYF. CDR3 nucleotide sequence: TGTGCCAGAAACAAAGCATGCGGGGTTATGCGGGAGAGTTCCTACGAGCAGTACTTC.